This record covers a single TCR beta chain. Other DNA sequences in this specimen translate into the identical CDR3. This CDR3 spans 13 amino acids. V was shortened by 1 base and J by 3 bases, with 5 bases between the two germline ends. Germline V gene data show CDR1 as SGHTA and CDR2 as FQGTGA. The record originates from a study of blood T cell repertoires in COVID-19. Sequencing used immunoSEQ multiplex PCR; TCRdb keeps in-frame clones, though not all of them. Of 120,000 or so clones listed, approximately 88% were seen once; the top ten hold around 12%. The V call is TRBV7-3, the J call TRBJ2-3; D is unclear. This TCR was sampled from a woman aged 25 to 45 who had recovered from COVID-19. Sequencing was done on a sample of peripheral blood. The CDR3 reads CASSLIITDTQYF. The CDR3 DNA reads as TGTGCCAGCAGCTTAATTATAACAGATACGCAGTATTTT.